In its sample, the clone carrying this T cell receptor (beta chain) is medium-sized (0.01 to 0.1%). The antigen is not known. The CDR3 spans 15 residues. V lost 3 bases, J lost 3 bases, and 6 bases stayed unmatched. The germline V gene has CDR1 SGHRS and CDR2 YFSETQ. The time point here: sample taken at primary tumor resection. Sequencing covered unsorted whole RNA taken from tumor, nontumor lung or frozen PBMC. TCR cDNA molecules each had a unique molecular identifier. TCRdb reprocessed the 5' RACE reads with MiXCR, giving one entry per CDR3 protein. The sample lists 20,000 to 25,000 distinct CDR3 sequences, around 4.3% occurring once. The record originates from a study of spatial heterogeneity in lung cancer. Study findings and constraints: Follow-up blood showed ubiquitous expanded tumor TCRs less than blood at resection did.

This receptor was taken from a male donor with early-stage non-small cell lung cancer. This chain joins TRBV5-1 and TRBJ1-1; the match to TRBD1 covers 9 bases. Sample: PBMCs, taken at surgery. The CDR3 region is CASSSQGASDTEAFF. The CDR3 coding sequence is TGCGCCAGCAGCTCACAGGGGGCCTCCGACACTGAAGCTTTCTTT.